This T cell receptor beta chain was found in a study of cytomegalovirus exposure and HLA in healthy donors (dated by TCRdb to about 2017). The study in broad terms: An earlier analysis of several hundred of the donors reported 250 to 350 Gb of sequence data and around 110 million unique TCR beta sequences from roughly 200 million T cells. A later analysis re-examined previously published TCR beta repertoires from over 500 donors and added high-resolution HLA genotyping to investigate patterns of TCR occurrence. The study combined high-throughput TCR immunosequencing, statistical association of individual TCRs with disease status, and machine learning to predict cytomegalovirus infection status. Typing coverage varied by locus: about 629-640 donors for A, B, C, DRB1 and DQB1; 500 to 550 for DQA1; about 600 for DPA1; about 450 for DPB1. Approximately 310 gigabases of sequencing data and approximately 80 million unique TCR sequences were included in an early release covering several hundred HLA-typed donors. Donor age, sex, ethnicity and CMV serostatus were compiled together with the repertoire data. Roughly 5 DR-DQ haplotypes were handled as single units for association and clustering, since linkage in the cohort was strong. In an earlier analysis of 587 of the donors, high-throughput TCR beta sequencing was used to judge whether each TCR beta V gene segment behaved as functional or pseudogenic. A separate validation cohort of roughly 130 different subjects was used in addition to the approximately 700-subject first cohort. In the later analysis, no new phenotypic data were used to find candidate immune exposures; instead, reliance was placed on TCR beta sequences and their occurrence across donors. All discovery cohort repertoires had been generated using a single sequencing platform. The study aimed to test whether signatures of past pathogen exposure could be identified by cataloging public T cell receptors. In a later genetic analysis, genome-wide SNP genotypes for about three fifths of the roughly 670 donors were used, and that subset was treated as a discovery cohort. Among some 400 genotyped donors of the cohort, an average of approximately 200,000 unique TCR beta nucleotide sequences was sequenced per donor, of which about 19% were non-productive. The genetic ancestry cluster associated with self-reported Caucasian donors included approximately 85% of the 398 genotyped donors. Using immunosequencing, the study profiled T cell repertoires from 500 to 800 subjects and related those repertoires to cytomegalovirus serostatus. Both class I and class II loci were covered by HLA typing, at four-digit resolution.

Inclusive of the bounding cysteine and phenylalanine, the CDR3 is 14 residues long. CDR3 DNA only is kept here, 42 bases in frame from base 1. V drops 2 bases and J drops 0 bases, leaving 4 bases in between. As encoded in the germline V gene, CDR1 is MNHEY while CDR2 is SVGAGI. Library preparation used the immunoSEQ multiplex PCR assay. For the multiplex PCR, a mixture combining 60 forward primers for TCR Vbeta segments and 13 reverse primers for TCR Jbeta segments was used. A multiplex PCR assay on genomic DNA amplified the CDR3 region of rearranged TCR beta genes. The Illumina HiSeq System was used to sequence the amplified TCR beta libraries as 87-base-pair reads. Under the source paper's analysis protocol: In a later analysis, some 80 million unique TCR beta chains were counted across the 650 to 750 repertoires, and roughly 9.9 million of these chains were shared by at least two donors. A nearest-neighbor algorithm error-corrected the raw reads and collapsed the reads into unique sequences, merging closely related sequences to remove PCR and sequencing errors. V, D and J gene segments were assigned by aligning CDR3 sequences to IMGT reference sequences. Each retained sequence needed at least a six-nucleotide match to both a V gene segment and a J gene segment. A rearrangement was called productive if the CDR3 had no stop codons and remained in frame with V and J, and every other rearrangement was called non-productive. Following IMGT convention, CDR3 was defined as the stretch from the second conserved V-encoded cysteine to the conserved J-encoded phenylalanine. The earlier analysis of 500 to 750 of the donors excluded any sequence lacking an unambiguous match to a single V gene segment. An earlier analysis of several hundred of the donors called V segments functional above 56.7% productive rearrangements and segregating when the between-donor standard deviation exceeded 5%. To diagnose cytomegalovirus status from the catalog of TCR beta chain sequences, a statistical classification framework was built. In a later analysis, TCR nucleotide sequences were compared against IMGT/GENE-DB human TR gene sequences so that V and J genes could be assigned. Using the TCRdist pipeline, a later analysis assigned CDR3 sequences along with most-parsimonious VDJ recombination scenarios. In a later analysis, each TCR beta chain was defined by its CDR3 amino acid sequence together with its V-gene family, and reads lacking a unique V-gene family were excluded. A later analysis removed 592 highly shared, low-generation-probability nucleotide sequences to deal with suspected cross-contamination and a sequencing artifact. A later analysis calculated a clonal expansion index for each public chain from normalized within-repertoire ranks of inferred template counts. Generation probabilities in a later analysis came from a VDJ recombination model fitted to out-of-frame rearrangements, and those results were checked against IGoR. In a later analysis, hypergeometric tests were used to score TCR-TCR, TCR-HLA and TCR-CMV co-occurrence, with a repertoire-size bias correction applied to TCR pairs. False discovery rates were estimated in a later analysis by permuting HLA or CMV assignments 20 times. A later analysis grouped co-occurring TCRs with DBSCAN, adding TCRdist sequence similarity when clustering within HLA-allele-positive subsets. Repertoires with fewer than 30,000 or more than 120,000 public chains, plus five repertoires with anomalous nucleotide sharing, were excluded from co-occurrence clustering. What TCRdb holds here is the immuneACCESS table cut down to in-frame rearrangements. Part of the clones is not present; checked against another copy, under half of the missing clones reflect an unresolved V gene, and the others are unexplained. V and J calls and clone size are as listed in that table; D and trimming were resolved from the DNA. Counted in this sample were 160,000 or so clones; around 80% of them appeared once. The ten most abundant clones make up 1.4% to 1.5% of the sample.

Study-wide findings and limitations: Presence/absence analyses assumed roughly uniform sequencing depth across donors, an assumption that may not hold. A later analysis found that TCR association rates varied across HLA loci, with DRB1 alleles showing the most associated TCRs and HLA-C alleles the fewest. Assigning TCR associations to individual alleles was difficult when HLA alleles, especially DR and DQ, strongly co-occurred. A later genetic analysis associated a missense DCLRE1C variant with V-gene and J-gene trimming of TCR beta chains, and an independent cohort replicated the association. The earlier analysis of 587 of the donors excluded 15 to 20 rarely observed V segments, including chromosome 9 orphons, because counts were too low. This cohort had only TCR beta chains sequenced, and the lack of alpha or paired-chain data limited which features could be detected. The study listed 150 to 200 TCR beta chains as associated with cytomegalovirus. In a later analysis, 16,951 TCR beta sequences were associated with specific HLA alleles at a false discovery rate of 0.05. Correlated functional status among segregating V segments might be attributable to linkage disequilibrium, but an unknown experimental factor could not be ruled out. Because HLA typing was missing for some donors at each locus, association tests included only the typed subset. A later analysis found that most CMV-associated TCR beta chains appeared HLA-restricted, with HLA associations seemingly driven largely by CMV exposure. Several of the top co-occurrence clusters appeared to be linked to parvovirus B19, influenza, CMV and Epstein-Barr virus, according to a later analysis. It was suggested by the authors that the approach could potentially be generalized to other disease states and immunological phenotypes. In both the original and validation cohorts, the classifier was reported to diagnose cytomegalovirus status with high specificity and sensitivity. In an earlier analysis of 587 of the donors, most TCR beta V segments appeared in productive rearrangements about 87% or about 30% of the time, broadly matching IMGT annotations. A later genetic analysis reported fewer N-insertions in productive TCRs among donors in an Asian-associated ancestry cluster than the approximately 670-donor mean. A further reported finding was that TCR beta sequences accurately predicted the HLA-A and HLA-B alleles for most subjects in the first cohort. In a later analysis, HLA-associated TCR beta chains were found to be more clonally expanded and to have lower generation probabilities than equally common non-associated chains. For the cohort, immune exposure information was limited to CMV serostatus. The sequencing pipeline was judged likely to have produced a cluster of highly shared sequence variants as a technical artifact. While some public TCRs were present in many individuals, most TCR sequences turned up only very rarely across donors. The 87-base-pair reads could not distinguish some IMGT-functional V segments, including TRBV6-2 and TRBV6-3, so those segments were excluded. Three of the identified cytomegalovirus-associated TCR beta chains were confirmed in vitro to be specific for cytomegalovirus antigens.

As for this clone: Its binding antigen is unknown. Per-base qualities were not stored, and no clone one base away is much larger.

The cohort comprised under 700 healthy bone marrow donors. At the time of sampling, every cohort member was nominally healthy, though immune exposures that went unrecorded were likely present. The donor tested CMV seronegative and was one of the 352 seronegative cohort members. Each donor provided a peripheral blood sample, and peripheral blood mononuclear cells were used for TCR beta sequencing. Genomic DNA extraction from the blood cell samples was performed with the Qiagen DNeasy Blood Extraction Kit. The clonotype originates from a male donor in good health and CMV-seronegative. The sample comprised PBMCs. Rearrangement joined TRBV6-5 to TRBJ2-2; the D gene cannot be resolved reliably. CDR3 reads: CASSYASNTGELFF. The sequenced DNA is TGTGCCAGCAGTTACGCGTCGAACACCGGGGAGCTGTTTTTT.